The text below deals with one TCR beta chain. Its specificity is unknown. The CDR3 is 15 residues long. The V segment lost 8 bases and the J segment 6 bases; nucleotides outside the gene matches: 12. The data are from a study of T cell repertoires in cytomegalovirus infection. Across the study: CMV epitopes that were recently identified and HLA-C-restricted were used alongside well-studied HLA-B-restricted ones.

TCRdb re-called the reads through MiXCR, storing one row per CDR3 protein. The sample yields under 500,000 distinct CDR3 sequences, about two fifths seen once. Regarding the study as a whole: Individuals carrying CMV plus the relevant HLA were identified by cumulative frequency of public TCR beta families. In two of eight donors, the top clonotype was HLA-C-restricted CMV-specific.

The sequenced sample was cultured PBMCs, obtained from culture after CMV antigen stimulation. The sequence came from a human donor in good health (CMV status not recorded). Some clones in this sample may be carry-over from other donors' samples. V is TRBV12-3 or TRBV12-4 and J is TRBJ1-5; 8 bases align to TRBD1. Written as DNA, the CDR3 is TGTGCCAGCTCCCAAGGGGGACAGGCCGGTCAGCCCCAGCATTTT. Translating gives CASSQGGQAGQPQHF.